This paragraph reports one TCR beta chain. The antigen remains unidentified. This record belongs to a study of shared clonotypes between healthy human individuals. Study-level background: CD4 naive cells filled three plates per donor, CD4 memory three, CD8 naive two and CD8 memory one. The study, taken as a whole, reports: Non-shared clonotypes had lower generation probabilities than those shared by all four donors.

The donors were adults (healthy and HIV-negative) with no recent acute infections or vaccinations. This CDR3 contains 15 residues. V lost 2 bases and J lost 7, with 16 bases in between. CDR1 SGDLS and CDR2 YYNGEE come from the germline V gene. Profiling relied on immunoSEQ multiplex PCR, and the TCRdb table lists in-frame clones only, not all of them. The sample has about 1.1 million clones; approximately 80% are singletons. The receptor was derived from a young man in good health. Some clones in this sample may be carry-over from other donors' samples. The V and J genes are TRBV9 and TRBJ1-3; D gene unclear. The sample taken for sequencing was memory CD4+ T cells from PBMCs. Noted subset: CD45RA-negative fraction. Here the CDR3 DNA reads TGTGCCAGCAGCGTCGGCGTGACGTCGACGAACACCATATATTTT. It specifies CASSVGVTSTNTIYF.